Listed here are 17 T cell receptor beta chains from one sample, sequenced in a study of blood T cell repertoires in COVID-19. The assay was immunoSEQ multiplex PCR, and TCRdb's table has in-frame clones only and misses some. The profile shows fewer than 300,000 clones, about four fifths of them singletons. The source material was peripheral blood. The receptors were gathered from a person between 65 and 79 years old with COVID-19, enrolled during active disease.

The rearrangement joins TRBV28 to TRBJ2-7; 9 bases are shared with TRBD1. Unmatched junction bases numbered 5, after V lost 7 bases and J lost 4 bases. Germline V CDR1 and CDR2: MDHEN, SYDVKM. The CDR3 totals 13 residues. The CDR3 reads CASNIDRGYEQYF. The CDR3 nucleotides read TGTGCCAGCAACATTGACAGGGGGTACGAGCAGTACTTC.

CDR3 sequence: CATSGPFGTGNTGELFF. CDR3 DNA sequence: TGTGCCACCAGTGGCCCTTTCGGGACAGGGAACACCGGGGAGCTGTTTTTT. The V gene is TRBV24-1, the J gene TRBJ2-2; 8 bases match TRBD1. V trimming: 5 bases; J trimming: 1 base; junction bases outside the gene matches: 8. Germline CDR1 reads KGHDR; CDR2 reads SFDVKD. The CDR3 contains 17 residues.

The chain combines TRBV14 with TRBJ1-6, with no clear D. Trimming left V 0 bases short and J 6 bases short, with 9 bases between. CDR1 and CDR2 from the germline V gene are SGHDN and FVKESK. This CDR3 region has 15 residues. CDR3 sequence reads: CASSQEKLSNSPLHF. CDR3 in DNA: TGTGCCAGCAGCCAAGAAAAACTGAGTAATTCACCCCTCCACTTT.

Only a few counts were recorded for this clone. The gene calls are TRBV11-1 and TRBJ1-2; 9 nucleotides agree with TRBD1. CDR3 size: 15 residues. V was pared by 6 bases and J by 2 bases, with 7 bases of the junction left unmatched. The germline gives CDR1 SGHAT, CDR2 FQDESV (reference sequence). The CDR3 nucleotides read TGTGCCAGCAGTCCTCGAGGACAGGGGAACTATGGCTACACCTTC. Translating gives CASSPRGQGNYGYTF.

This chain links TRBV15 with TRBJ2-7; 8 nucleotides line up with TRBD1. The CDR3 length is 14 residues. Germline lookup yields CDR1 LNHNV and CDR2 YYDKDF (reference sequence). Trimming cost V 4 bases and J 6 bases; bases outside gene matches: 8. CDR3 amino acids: CATSIRTGLAEQYF. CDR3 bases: TGTGCCACCAGCATTCGGACAGGGCTGGCCGAGCAGTACTTC. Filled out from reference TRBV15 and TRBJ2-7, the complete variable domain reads DAMVIQNPRYQVTQFGKPVTLSCSQTLNHNVMYWYQQKSSQAPKLLFHYYDKDFNNEADTPDNFQSRRPNTSFCFLDIRSPGLGDTAMYLCATSIRTGLAEQYFGPGTRLTVT.

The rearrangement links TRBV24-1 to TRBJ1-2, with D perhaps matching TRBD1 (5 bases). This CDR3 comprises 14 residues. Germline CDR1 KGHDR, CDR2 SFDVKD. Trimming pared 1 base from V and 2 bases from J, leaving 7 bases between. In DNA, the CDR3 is TGTGCCACCAGTGATTTACGACAGAACTATGGCTACACCTTC. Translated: CATSDLRQNYGYTF.

Written as DNA, the CDR3 is TGTGCCAGCAGCTCCCCTGTGACAGGGCGCTCCTACGAGCAGTACTTC. Translating gives CASSSPVTGRSYEQYF. The genes are TRBV7-9 and TRBJ2-7; 7 bases map to TRBD1. The CDR3 runs 16 residues. The germline V gene encodes CDR1 SEHNR and CDR2 FQNEAQ (reference sequence). The V gene end was trimmed by 4 bases and the J gene end by 0 bases; junction bases not matched to a gene: 9.

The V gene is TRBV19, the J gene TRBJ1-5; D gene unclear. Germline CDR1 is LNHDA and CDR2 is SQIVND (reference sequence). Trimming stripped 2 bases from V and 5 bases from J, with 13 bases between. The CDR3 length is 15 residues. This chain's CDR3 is CASSIFREGDQPQHF. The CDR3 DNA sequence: TGTGCCAGTAGTATATTCCGGGAAGGAGATCAGCCCCAGCATTTT.

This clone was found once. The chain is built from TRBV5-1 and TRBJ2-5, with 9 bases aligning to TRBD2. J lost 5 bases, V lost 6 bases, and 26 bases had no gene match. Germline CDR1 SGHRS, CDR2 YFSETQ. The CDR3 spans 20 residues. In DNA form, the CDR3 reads TGCGCCAGCAACCCAATCTTGGGGGGCTGGGCGGGAGGGCCAGGGGAGACCCAGTACTTC. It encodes CASNPILGGWAGGPGETQYF.

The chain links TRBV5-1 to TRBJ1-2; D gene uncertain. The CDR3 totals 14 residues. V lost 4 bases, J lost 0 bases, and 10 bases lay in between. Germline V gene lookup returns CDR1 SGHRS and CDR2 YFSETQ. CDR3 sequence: CASSTRSSNYGYTF. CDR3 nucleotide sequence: TGCGCCAGCAGCACGAGGAGCTCTAACTATGGCTACACCTTC.

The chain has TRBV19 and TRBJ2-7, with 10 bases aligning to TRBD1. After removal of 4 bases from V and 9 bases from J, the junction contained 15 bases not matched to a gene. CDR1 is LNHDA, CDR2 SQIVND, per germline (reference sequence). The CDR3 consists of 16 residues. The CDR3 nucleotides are TGTGCCAGTAGTAAACCCTCGACAGGGGGCGATTGGCGGCAGTACTTC. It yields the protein CASSKPSTGGDWRQYF. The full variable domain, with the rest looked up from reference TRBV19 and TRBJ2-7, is DGGITQSPKYLFRKEGQNVTLSCEQNLNHDAMYWYRQDPGQGLRLIYYSQIVNDFQKGDIAEGYSVSREKKESFPLTVTSAQKNPTAFYLCASSKPSTGGDWRQYFGPGTRLTVT.

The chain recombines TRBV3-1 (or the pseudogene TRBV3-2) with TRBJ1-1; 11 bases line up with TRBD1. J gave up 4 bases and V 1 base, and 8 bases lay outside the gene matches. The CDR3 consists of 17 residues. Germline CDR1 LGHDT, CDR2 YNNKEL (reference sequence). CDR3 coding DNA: TGTGCCAGCAGCCAAGCCGCCGGGACAGGGGGGCGCACTGAAGCTTTCTTT. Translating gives CASSQAAGTGGRTEAFF.

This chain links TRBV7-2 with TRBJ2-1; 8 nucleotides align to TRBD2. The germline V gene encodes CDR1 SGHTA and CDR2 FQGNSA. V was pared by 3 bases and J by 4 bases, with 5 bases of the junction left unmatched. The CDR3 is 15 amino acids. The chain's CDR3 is CASSLGLGRYNEQFF. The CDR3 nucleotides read TGTGCCAGCAGCTTGGGACTAGGGAGATACAATGAGCAGTTCTTC.

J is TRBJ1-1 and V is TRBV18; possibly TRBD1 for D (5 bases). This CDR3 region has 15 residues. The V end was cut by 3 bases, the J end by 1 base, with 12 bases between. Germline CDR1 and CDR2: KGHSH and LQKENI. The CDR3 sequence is CASSPQQETNTEAFF. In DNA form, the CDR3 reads TGTGCCAGCTCACCTCAACAGGAAACGAACACTGAAGCTTTCTTT.

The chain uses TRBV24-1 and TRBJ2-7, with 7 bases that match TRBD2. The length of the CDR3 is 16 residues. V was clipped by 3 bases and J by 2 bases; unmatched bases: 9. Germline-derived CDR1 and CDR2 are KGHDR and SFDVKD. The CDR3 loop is CATSDPGGKNPYEQYF. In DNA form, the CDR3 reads TGTGCCACCAGTGATCCCGGGGGGAAAAATCCCTACGAGCAGTACTTC.

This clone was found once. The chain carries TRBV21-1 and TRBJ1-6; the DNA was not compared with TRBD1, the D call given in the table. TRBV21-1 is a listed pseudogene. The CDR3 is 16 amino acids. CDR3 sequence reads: CASSPLGTAYNSPLHF. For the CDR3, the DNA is TGTGCCAGCAGCCCGCTTGGGACAGCTTATAATTCACCCCTCCACTTT.

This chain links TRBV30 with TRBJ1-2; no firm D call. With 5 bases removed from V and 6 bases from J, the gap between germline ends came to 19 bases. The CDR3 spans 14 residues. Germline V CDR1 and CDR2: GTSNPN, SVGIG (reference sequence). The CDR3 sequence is CAWGRGGSYHGYTF. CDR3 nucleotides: TGTGCCTGGGGTCGAGGTGGGTCTTATCATGGCTACACCTTC.